This passage covers 4 T cell receptor beta chains from one sample sequenced in a study of T cell repertoires in cytomegalovirus infection (dated by TCRdb to about 2019). These reads were obtained on an Illumina HiSeq 1500. TCRdb reran the public reads through fastp at Q25 and MiXCR, keeping productive beta chains. Each CDR3 protein appears once, grouped with its most common genes and DNA. The sample table holds some 900,000 distinct CDR3 sequences, of which roughly 33% were seen once. The ten biggest clones cover around 12% of the sample. No cognate antigen is known for these TCRs. This specimen's treatment or condition label, interpreted: in vitro stimulation with specific CMV peptide epitopes to enrich CMV-specific T cells. Sequenced here: cultured CD8+ T cells from PBMCs, sampled from culture after CMV antigen stimulation. Every receptor here comes from a human donor in good health (CMV status not recorded). Some clones in this sample may be carry-over from other donors' samples.

This CDR3 reads CASRAFPVGANQPQHF. The CDR3 coding sequence is TGTGCCAGCCGCGCGTTTCCTGTGGGGGCCAATCAGCCCCAGCATTTT. The genes are TRBV28 and TRBJ1-5, with D tentatively TRBD1 (6 bases). This CDR3 spans 16 amino acids. CDR1 MDHEN and CDR2 SYDVKM come from the germline V gene. Trimming removed 8 bases from V and 3 bases from J, with 20 bases in between.

This sequence joins TRBV7-6 and TRBJ1-3; 8 positions match TRBD1. The CDR3 contains 15 residues. CDR1 and CDR2 (germline): SGHVS, FNYEAQ. Trimming cost V 8 bases and J 0 bases; bases outside gene matches: 6. The CDR3 spells CASVGQGRSGNTIYF. CDR3 sequence (DNA): TGTGCCAGCGTAGGACAGGGCCGCTCTGGAAACACCATATATTTT.

The chain recombines TRBV7-9 with TRBJ1-1, with D unresolved. The CDR3 runs to 16 residues. V was cut by 0 bases and J by 3 bases, with 14 bases left in between. Looked up from germline, CDR1 is SEHNR and CDR2 is FQNEAQ (reference sequence). CDR3 sequence (DNA): TGTGCCAGCAGCTTAGCGCAGCTACAGAGTGACACTGAAGCTTTCTTT. This translates into CASSLAQLQSDTEAFF.

This clonotype appeared many times. V usage is TRBV7-2 and J usage is TRBJ1-1; 8 bases are a match to TRBD1. Per the germline V gene, CDR1 is SGHTA and CDR2 is FQGNSA. This CDR3 region has 15 residues. After removal of 1 base from V and 6 bases from J, the junction contained 7 bases not matched to a gene. The CDR3 DNA is TGTGCCAGCAGCTTAGTTCAGGGGGCTTGGGCTGAAGCTTTCTTT. Its protein is CASSLVQGAWAEAFF. Looking up the rest from reference TRBV7-2 and TRBJ1-1 gives the full variable domain: GAGVSQSPSNKVTEKGKDVELRCDPISGHTALYWYRQSLGQGLEFLIYFQGNSAPDKSGLPSDRFSAERTGGSVSTLTIQRTQQEDSAVYLCASSLVQGAWAEAFFGQGTRLTVV.